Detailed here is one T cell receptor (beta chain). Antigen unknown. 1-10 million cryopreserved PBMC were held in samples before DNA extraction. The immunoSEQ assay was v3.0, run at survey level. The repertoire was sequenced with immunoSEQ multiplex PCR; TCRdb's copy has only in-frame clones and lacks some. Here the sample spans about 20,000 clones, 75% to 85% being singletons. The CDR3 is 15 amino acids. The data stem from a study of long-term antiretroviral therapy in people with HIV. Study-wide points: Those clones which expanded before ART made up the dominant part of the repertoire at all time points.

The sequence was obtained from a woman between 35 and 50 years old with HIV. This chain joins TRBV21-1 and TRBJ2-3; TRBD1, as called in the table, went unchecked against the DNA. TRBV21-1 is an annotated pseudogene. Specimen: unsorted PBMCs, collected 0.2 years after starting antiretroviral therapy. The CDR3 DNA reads TGTGCCAGCAGCTGTCCGGGACAGGGCCCAGATACGCAGTATTTT. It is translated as CASSCPGQGPDTQYF.